The 8 T cell receptor beta chains listed next were all sequenced from one sample in a study of T cells in Graves' hyperthyroidism and ophthalmopathy. Using RNA transcripts as the source, TCR beta CDR3 regions were amplified. Carried out on the TCR CDR3, a first-round RT-PCR used the HTBI primer set. TCRdb reprocessed the multiplex PCR reads via MiXCR and lists one record per CDR3 protein. The repertoire holds roughly 500,000 distinct CDR3 sequences, approximately 49% seen once, with about 45% in the top ten. The sequencing input was peripheral blood or thyroid tissue (not recorded which). These receptors originate from an adult woman with Graves' disease, either hyperthyroidism or ophthalmopathy (not recorded which).

This clonotype turned up a few times. The rearrangement links TRBV20-1 to TRBJ1-5; the D is unclear. CDR1 DFQATT and CDR2 SNEGSKA come from the germline V gene (reference sequence). Trimming removed 5 bases at V and 5 bases at J, with 16 bases between. The CDR3 consists of 14 residues. The CDR3 loop is CSAPSSGDYQPQHF. CDR3 nucleotides: TGCAGTGCTCCATCGTCTGGGGATTATCAGCCCCAGCATTTT.

The V gene is TRBV5-1, the J gene TRBJ2-5; D uncertain. Trimming pared 2 bases from V and 4 bases from J, leaving 18 bases between. CDR1 and CDR2 from the germline V gene are SGHRS and YFSETQ. This CDR3 spans 16 amino acids. The CDR3 region has the DNA TGCGCCAGCAGCTTAATTGGGTTCGGCAAGCGAGAGACCCAGTACTTC. Encoded protein: CASSLIGFGKRETQYF.

Ten or more counts support this clonotype. The V call is TRBV5-1, the J call TRBJ1-6; D ambiguous. The germline CDR1 and CDR2 sequences are SGHRS and YFSETQ. The length of the CDR3 is 13 residues. V lost 0 bases to trimming and J lost 5 bases, with 3 bases between them. CDR3 nucleotide sequence: TGCGCCAGCAGCTTGGAAGATAATTCACCCCTCCACTTT. It specifies CASSLEDNSPLHF.

In this sample, this clonotype turned up many times. The chain joins TRBV29-1 to TRBJ1-6; 8 bases match TRBD1. Germline CDR1 reads SQVTM; CDR2 reads ANQGSEA. The CDR3 loop spans 14 amino acids. V was clipped by 7 bases and J by 8 bases; unmatched bases: 10. The CDR3 DNA sequence: TGCAGCGCGTTAATTGGACAGGGCTATTCACCCCTCCACTTT. Translation: CSALIGQGYSPLHF.

Only a few counts were recorded for this clonotype. This sequence joins TRBV12-3 or TRBV12-4 and TRBJ2-7, with D tentatively TRBD2 (5 bases). The CDR3 consists of 15 residues. Trimming shortened V by 3 bases and J by 4 bases, and 16 bases separated the two germline ends. The CDR3 DNA sequence: TGTGCCAGCAGTTTGTCTAGCCTCCTGGGATACGAGCAGTACTTC. It is translated as CASSLSSLLGYEQYF.

This clonotype showed up many times. The V and J genes are TRBV15 and TRBJ2-7; 7 bases line up with TRBD1. Germline V CDR1 and CDR2: LNHNV, YYDKDF (reference sequence). This CDR3 is built from 15 residues. The ends lost 0 bases at V and 3 bases at J; junction bases unmatched: 5. CDR3 protein: CATSRETGLVYEQYF. CDR3 nucleotide sequence: TGTGCCACCAGCAGAGAGACAGGGTTAGTCTACGAGCAGTACTTC.

This sequence joins TRBV2 and TRBJ1-2, with D maybe TRBD1 (5 bases). Germline V gives CDR1 SNHLY, CDR2 FYNNEI. Trimming took off 1 base at V and 6 bases at J, with 9 bases between the two ends. The CDR3 runs 13 residues. The CDR3 DNA reads TGTGCCAGCAGTGAAGACGGGGACGATGGCTACACCTTC. Amino acid sequence: CASSEDGDDGYTF.

This clonotype came up once. This chain connects TRBV9 to TRBJ2-3, with 8 bases identical to TRBD2. J gave up 3 bases and V 3 bases, and 12 bases lay outside the gene matches. CDR1 is SGDLS and CDR2 is YYNGEE in the germline V gene. The CDR3 is 17 residues long. CDR3 bases: TGTGCCAGCAGCGGCGGGCTCCTAGCGGGCGGGACAGATACGCAGTATTTT. Translating gives CASSGGLLAGGTDTQYF.